The entry below gives a single T cell receptor beta chain sequence along with its context. Its antigen is not known. The data belong to a study of a mutant IDH1 vaccine in newly diagnosed glioma. General study findings and limits: In about 94% of patients, immune responses induced by the vaccine occurred.

Trimming removed 10 bases from V and 1 base from J; junction bases left unmatched: 7. The CDR3 totals 15 residues. Germline lookup yields CDR1 WNHNN and CDR2 SYGVQD (reference sequence). Time point here: week 35, safety follow-up. A single vaccine dose contained 300 ug of mutant IDH1 20-mer peptide, and topical imiquimod was used with it. Clones were sequenced by immunoSEQ multiplex PCR, and TCRdb holds only the in-frame ones, with some missing. The sample includes under 40,000 clones, more than 75% of them seen just once. The chain uses TRBV10-1 and TRBJ2-3, with 11 bases identical to TRBD2. The clonotype comes from a woman aged 40 to 50 with glioma. Sequencing used PBMCs, obtained from a glioma patient whose treatment included an IDH1 peptide vaccine. CDR3 residues: CATSLLAGGTDTQYF. The CDR3 DNA reads TGCGCCACTTCCCTACTAGCGGGGGGCACAGATACGCAGTATTTT.